Each of the 25 T cell receptor beta chains below was sequenced from the same sample in a study of blood T cell repertoires in COVID-19 (dated by TCRdb to the early 2020s). The library was obtained by the immunoSEQ multiplex PCR assay. Here the immuneACCESS table is served through TCRdb, limited to in-frame sequences with V and J called. Missing clones are a known gap in these copies; in checked studies unresolved V genes cover under half, and the rest lacks a known reason. In all, the sample holds about 47,000 clones, and roughly 86% of those were seen once. The top ten clonotypes cover around 3% of the sample. The sequencing sample was made of peripheral blood. The receptors originated from a man aged 50 or older with active COVID-19.

V and J are TRBV6-5 and TRBJ1-2; a weak D match, TRBD1 (6 bases). The CDR3 sequence is 12 residues long. Germline values: CDR1 MNHEY, CDR2 SVGAGI. Trimming shortened V by 9 bases and J by 6 bases, and 14 bases separated the two germline ends. The CDR3 nucleotides are TGTGCCAGTATAGGACAGAAGAATGGCTACACCTTC. Its translation is CASIGQKNGYTF.

This clone is a singleton in its sample. V gene TRBV7-2 combines with J gene TRBJ1-4; 7 bases map to TRBD1. Germline CDR1 is SGHTA and CDR2 is FQGNSA. V shed 1 base and J 10 bases; nucleotides not matched to a gene: 6. CDR3 length equals 14 residues. The CDR3 sequence: CASSLGDSGRKLFF. CDR3 coding DNA: TGTGCCAGCAGCTTAGGGGACAGCGGTCGAAAACTGTTTTTT.

The chain couples TRBV6-2 or TRBV6-3 to TRBJ1-2, with D unclear. The CDR3 length is 13 residues. The V gene's germline CDR1 is MNHEY and CDR2 SVGEGT. Trimming removed 0 bases at V and 6 bases at J, with 8 bases between. The CDR3 here is CASSYSTGNGYTF. In DNA, the CDR3 is TGTGCCAGCAGTTACTCGACGGGGAATGGCTACACCTTC.

This clone has just one count. The sample has other DNA sequences that encode this CDR3 too. The chain joins TRBV5-4 to TRBJ1-1; D is unresolved. The CDR3 spans 14 residues. Germline assignment: CDR1 SGHNT and CDR2 YYREEE (reference sequence). The V end was cut by 0 bases, the J end by 1 base, with 7 bases between. The CDR3 DNA is TGTGCCAGCAGCTTGGTTGGGCAGAACACTGAAGCTTTCTTT. Its translation is CASSLVGQNTEAFF. The entire variable domain, with the rest obtained from reference TRBV5-4 and TRBJ1-1, is as follows: ETGVTQSPTHLIKTRGQQVTLRCSSQSGHNTVSWYQQALGQGPQFIFQYYREEENGRGNFPPRFSGLQFPNYSSELNVNALELDDSALYLCASSLVGQNTEAFFGQGTRLTVV.

The V and J genes are TRBV5-6 and TRBJ1-1; D call uncertain. The CDR3 spans 12 residues. V was shortened by 1 base and J by 3 bases, with 4 bases between the two germline ends. Germline V gene lookup returns CDR1 SGHDT and CDR2 YYEEEE. The CDR3 spells CASSLRDTEAFF. In nucleotides, the CDR3 is TGTGCCAGCAGCTTGCGCGACACTGAAGCTTTCTTT.

The count of this clone is one. The rearrangement links TRBV6-6 to TRBJ1-5; D possibly corresponds to TRBD1 (6 bases). Per germline, CDR1 MNHNY and CDR2 SVGAGI (reference sequence). Trimming pared 7 bases from V and 9 bases from J, leaving 13 bases between. The CDR3 sequence is 12 residues long. The CDR3 nucleotides are TGTGCCAGCAAGCGAGGGGGGGCGCCCCAGCATTTT. Translation: CASKRGGAPQHF.

CDR3 sequence: CASRPRGVGNQPQHF. The CDR3 nucleotides read TGTGCCAGCAGGCCCCGGGGTGTCGGCAATCAGCCCCAGCATTTT. V and J are TRBV6-5 and TRBJ1-5; no definite D call. The germline V gene encodes CDR1 MNHEY and CDR2 SVGAGI. V was clipped by 6 bases and J by 2 bases, with 14 bases between them. There are 15 residues in the CDR3.

This clone was recorded only once. A junction end diverges from the germline sequence, so it may reflect a read error. The rearrangement uses TRBV7-7 and TRBJ2-5, with 8 bases fitting TRBD1. The CDR3 spans 14 residues. CDR1 SSHAT and CDR2 FNYEAQ come from the germline V gene (reference sequence). CDR3 sequence (DNA): TGTGCTAGCAGCTCCGACAGGGGACAAGAGACCCAGTACTTC. This gives the protein CASSSDRGQETQYF.

The chain carries TRBV7-2 and TRBJ2-7; 10 bases match TRBD2. Germline V gene sequence: CDR1 SGHTA, CDR2 FQGNSA. V lost 0 bases, J lost 6 bases, and 11 bases stayed unmatched. This CDR3 contains 17 residues. CDR3 protein: CASSLAWSGTSVGEQYV. The DNA of the CDR3 is TGTGCCAGCAGCTTAGCGTGGTCCGGGACTAGCGTAGGCGAGCAGTACGTC.

This chain joins TRBV5-5 and TRBJ2-5; D remains ambiguous. CDR3 length: 14 amino acids. CDR1 and CDR2 from the germline V gene are SGHKS and YYEKEE (reference sequence). Between the trimmed V and J ends, which lost 2 bases and 4 bases, there was a span of 12 bases. CDR3 sequence reads: CASSFQALLETQYF. CDR3 DNA sequence: TGTGCCAGCAGCTTCCAAGCACTTCTAGAGACCCAGTACTTC.

This chain links TRBV4-3 with TRBJ2-3; 8 bases align to TRBD1. The CDR3 is made up of 17 amino acids. Germline V gene data show CDR1 as LGHNA and CDR2 as YSLEER. The junction had 10 bases not matched to a gene; V was cut back by 0 bases and J by 5 bases. The CDR3 here is CASSQERTGSLQDTQYF. CDR3 DNA sequence: TGCGCCAGCAGCCAAGAGAGGACAGGGAGCCTTCAAGATACGCAGTATTTT.

The chain combines TRBV18 with TRBJ2-2, with D maybe TRBD2 (6 bases). Trimming removed 6 bases at V and 5 bases at J, with 22 bases between. The CDR3 sequence is 17 residues long. CDR1 and CDR2 (germline): KGHSH, LQKENI. The CDR3, as DNA: TGTGCCAGCTCCCCGCCCGGGCGGGGAAGAGGGACCGGGGAGCTGTTTTTT. Its translation is CASSPPGRGRGTGELFF.

This chain links TRBV15 with TRBJ1-5; TRBD1 matches 7 bases. The V gene's germline CDR1 is LNHNV and CDR2 YYDKDF (reference sequence). The CDR3 has 17 residues. V was clipped by 6 bases and J by 0 bases; unmatched bases: 11. The CDR3 loop is CATRVDRSPYSNQPQHF. In DNA form, the CDR3 reads TGTGCCACCAGAGTGGACAGGAGCCCCTATAGCAATCAGCCCCAGCATTTT. Full variable domain (remainder filled in from reference TRBV15 and TRBJ1-5): DAMVIQNPRYQVTQFGKPVTLSCSQTLNHNVMYWYQQKSSQAPKLLFHYYDKDFNNEADTPDNFQSRRPNTSFCFLDIRSPGLGDTAMYLCATRVDRSPYSNQPQHFGDGTRLSIL.

This sequence joins TRBV24-1 and TRBJ2-4; TRBD1 agrees at 8 bases. This CDR3 contains 16 residues. The ends lost 3 bases at V and 15 bases at J; junction bases unmatched: 18. Germline CDR1 is KGHDR and CDR2 is SFDVKD. CDR3 in DNA: TGTGCCACCAGTGATGGCAGGGTGACAGGGGAGGAAGTGTTGTACTTC. This translates into CATSDGRVTGEEVLYF.

This rearrangement joins TRBV19 to TRBJ1-5, with TRBD1 matching 7 bases. The ends lost 6 bases at V and 0 bases at J; junction bases unmatched: 11. This CDR3 contains 17 residues. The germline CDR1 and CDR2 sequences are LNHDA and SQIVND (reference sequence). The CDR3: CASRSGTVINSNQPQHF. The CDR3 nucleotides are TGTGCCAGTAGGTCGGGGACAGTCATCAATAGCAATCAGCCCCAGCATTTT. Full variable domain (missing parts from reference TRBV19 and TRBJ1-5): DGGITQSPKYLFRKEGQNVTLSCEQNLNHDAMYWYRQDPGQGLRLIYYSQIVNDFQKGDIAEGYSVSREKKESFPLTVTSAQKNPTAFYLCASRSGTVINSNQPQHFGDGTRLSIL.

This rearrangement joins TRBV28 to TRBJ2-5; 8 bases fit TRBD2. The germline CDR1 and CDR2 sequences are MDHEN and SYDVKM. CDR3 length: 15 residues. Losses at the gene ends were 1 base for V and 4 bases for J; bases not matched to a gene: 5. This CDR3 is CASSLYGGARETQYF. Written as DNA, the CDR3 is TGTGCCAGCAGTTTATACGGGGGGGCTAGAGAGACCCAGTACTTC. The full variable domain, in which reference TRBV28 and TRBJ2-5 provide the parts outside the CDR3, is DVKVTQSSRYLVKRTGEKVFLECVQDMDHENMFWYRQDPGLGLRLIYFSYDVKMKEKGDIPEGYSVSREKKERFSLILESASTNQTSMYLCASSLYGGARETQYFGPGTRLLVL.

The CDR3 region has the DNA TGTGCCAGCAGCTGGGATCTGGCAAGGGGAACCCAGTACTTC. Its protein is CASSWDLARGTQYF. The chain joins TRBV5-8 to TRBJ2-5; possible D gene TRBD1, 5 bases. Trimming shortened V by 3 bases and J by 8 bases, and 17 bases separated the two germline ends. CDR3 length: 14 amino acids. CDR1 and CDR2 (germline): SGHTS, YDEGEE.

The CDR3 DNA reads as TGTGCCAGCGTTTCAATTGTCGTCCAGGCGTGTGCTTTCTTT. Amino acids: CASVSIVVQACAFF. V gene TRBV18 combines with J gene TRBJ1-1; no clear D gene. Trimming stripped 8 bases from V and 11 bases from J, with 24 bases between. The germline gives CDR1 KGHSH, CDR2 LQKENI. This CDR3 has 14 amino acids. The whole variable domain, filled in from reference TRBV18 and TRBJ1-1, reads NAGVMQNPRHLVRRRGQEARLRCSPMKGHSHVYWYRQLPEEGLKFMVYLQKENIIDESGMPKERFSAEFPKEGPSILRIQQVVRGDSAAYFCASVSIVVQACAFFGQGTRLTVV.

Only a few counts were recorded for this clone. The chain is built from TRBV7-2 and TRBJ1-5; TRBD1 matches at 9 bases. CDR1 and CDR2 from the germline V gene are SGHTA and FQGNSA. V lost 4 bases and J lost 7; bases outside the gene matches: 8. This CDR3 spans 15 amino acids. This CDR3 is CASSYTGGAKQPQHF. The DNA of the CDR3 is TGTGCCAGCAGCTACACAGGGGGCGCAAAACAGCCCCAGCATTTT.

Details on this clone: Distinct nucleotide sequences in the sample also encode this CDR3. The chain has TRBV5-5 and TRBJ2-3; possibly TRBD2 for D (6 bases). V lost 4 bases and J lost 5, with 14 bases in between. Germline-derived CDR1 and CDR2 are SGHKS and YYEKEE (reference sequence). The CDR3 is 14 residues long. The CDR3 is CASSLGLHLDTQYF. The CDR3 region has the DNA TGTGCCAGCAGCCTGGGACTCCATCTAGATACGCAGTATTTT.

The rearrangement links TRBV4-3 to TRBJ1-6; TRBD1 might be the D (6 bases). V gave up 0 bases and J gave up 8 bases, with 17 bases separating them. Germline CDR1 reads LGHNA; CDR2 reads YSLEER. CDR3 length equals 17 residues. The CDR3 sequence is CASSQDPVQGSHSPLHF. In DNA, the CDR3 is TGCGCCAGCAGCCAAGATCCTGTACAGGGTAGTCATTCACCCCTCCACTTT.

V gene TRBV13 combines with J gene TRBJ2-6, with D unresolved. V lost 3 bases and J lost 0, with 12 bases in between. The germline V gene encodes CDR1 PRHDT and CDR2 FYEKMQ (reference sequence). The length of the CDR3 is 17 residues. CDR3 protein: CASSLTLSDSGANVLTF. CDR3 in DNA: TGTGCCAGCAGCTTGACACTTTCCGACTCTGGGGCCAACGTCCTGACTTTC.

CDR3 loop: CASSLGENTEAFF. The CDR3 DNA reads TGTGCCAGCAGCTTGGGCGAGAACACTGAAGCTTTCTTT. V is TRBV11-3 and J is TRBJ1-1, with no clear D. Germline-derived CDR1 and CDR2 are SGHNT and YENEEA. This CDR3 has 13 amino acids. The ends were cut back, 3 bases at V and 1 base at J, with 6 bases in the middle. Using reference TRBV11-3 and TRBJ1-1 for the parts outside the CDR3, the full variable domain is EAGVVQSPRYKIIEKKQPVAFWCNPISGHNTLYWYLQNLGQGPELLIRYENEEAVDDSQLPKDRFSAERLKGVDSTLKIQPAELGDSAVYLCASSLGENTEAFFGQGTRLTVV.

The J gene is TRBJ2-5, the V gene TRBV11-2; D perhaps matches TRBD2 (6 bases). The germline CDR1 and CDR2 sequences are SGHAT and FQNNGV. Trimming shortened V by 2 bases and J by 5 bases, and 12 bases separated the two germline ends. The CDR3 loop spans 14 amino acids. CDR3 sequence (DNA): TGTGCCAGCAGCTTAAGCCTAGCGCAGGAGACCCAGTACTTC. It encodes CASSLSLAQETQYF.

V is TRBV3-1 (or the pseudogene TRBV3-2) and J is TRBJ2-1; 10 bases align to TRBD2. The V segment lost 0 bases and the J segment 10 bases; nucleotides outside the gene matches: 9. CDR3 length: 16 residues. Germline CDR1 is LGHDT and CDR2 is YNNKEL (reference sequence). In DNA, the CDR3 is TGTGCCAGCAGCCAAGATGTAGCTAGCGGGAGTCGAGAGCAGTTCTTC. This gives the protein CASSQDVASGSREQFF.